Listed here are 25 T cell receptor beta chains from one sample, sequenced in a study of OX40 agonist ivuxolimab in advanced cancers. Generated by immunoSEQ multiplex PCR, the TCRdb table keeps only in-frame clones and is missing some. Of about 20,000 clones in the sample, over 70% were seen once. The sequenced sample was CD4+ or CD8+ T cells sorted from blood, obtained in a trial of the OX40 agonist ivuxolimab. The source is an adult with an advanced solid tumor such as melanoma, head and neck, liver or kidney cancer.

This clone was detected once. The rearrangement links TRBV4-1 to TRBJ1-5; D is undetermined. The V gene's germline CDR1 is MGHRA and CDR2 YSYEKL. Trimming pared 0 bases from V and 6 bases from J, leaving 9 bases between. The CDR3 spans 14 residues. The CDR3 sequence is CASSQEDRSQPQHF. CDR3 nucleotide sequence: TGCGCCAGCAGCCAAGAGGATAGGAGTCAGCCCCAGCATTTT.

This clone was counted once. The chain has TRBV6-4 and TRBJ1-1, with no clear D. The CDR3 runs to 13 residues. The V end was cut by 2 bases, the J end by 10 bases, with 14 bases between. The germline V gene has CDR1 MRHNA and CDR2 SNTAGT. This CDR3 reads CASSDPRMGGAFF. The CDR3 DNA reads as TGTGCCAGCAGTGACCCGCGAATGGGTGGAGCTTTCTTT.

The chain employs TRBV5-4 and TRBJ1-1; TRBD1 is a possible D gene (5 bases). Germline V gene sequence: CDR1 SGHNT, CDR2 YYREEE (reference sequence). Trimming cost V 4 bases and J 1 base, with 11 bases left between them. This CDR3 has 14 amino acids. CDR3 region: CASSRWGGNTEAFF. In nucleotides, the CDR3 is TGTGCCAGCAGCCGGTGGGGGGGGAACACTGAAGCTTTCTTT.

The chain couples TRBV9 to TRBJ2-7; tentative D call: TRBD2 (5 bases). CDR1 and CDR2 from the germline V gene are SGDLS and YYNGEE. The CDR3 totals 13 residues. The V end was cut by 4 bases, the J end by 6 bases, with 14 bases between. Here the CDR3 reads CASSPSGTVEQYF. CDR3 in DNA: TGTGCCAGCAGCCCGAGCGGAACAGTCGAGCAGTACTTC.

V usage is TRBV7-9 and J usage is TRBJ2-1; TRBD1 is a possible D gene (5 bases). This CDR3 comprises 16 residues. Germline assignment: CDR1 SEHNR and CDR2 FQNEAQ (reference sequence). V shed 5 bases and J shed 5 bases, with 19 bases lying between them. The CDR3 is CASSHAGALLHNEQFF. CDR3 nucleotides: TGTGCCAGCAGCCACGCTGGGGCTTTACTACACAATGAGCAGTTCTTC.

About this clone itself: Other DNA sequences in this specimen translate into the identical CDR3. The chain has TRBV19 and TRBJ1-5; D remains unclear. V was clipped by 1 base and J by 4 bases, with 5 bases between them. The CDR3 length is 13 residues. The germline gives CDR1 LNHDA, CDR2 SQIVND (reference sequence). CDR3 region: CASSIARNQPQHF. The CDR3 coding sequence is TGTGCCAGTAGTATAGCCCGGAATCAGCCCCAGCATTTT.

This chain uses TRBV10-2 with TRBJ2-1; 11 nucleotides line up with TRBD2. J gave up 0 bases and V 5 bases, and 6 bases lay outside the gene matches. This CDR3 has 17 residues. CDR1 is WSHSY and CDR2 is SAAADI in the germline V gene. CDR3 DNA: TGCGCCAGCAGTCCTAGCGGGAGGCTGTACTCCTACAATGAGCAGTTCTTC. Translation: CASSPSGRLYSYNEQFF.

V gene TRBV9 combines with J gene TRBJ2-3, with unresolved D. The V and J ends lost 3 bases and 0 bases respectively, with 2 bases between them. The CDR3 is 12 residues long. Germline V lookup: CDR1 SGDLS, CDR2 YYNGEE. The CDR3 here is CASSDSTDTQYF. In DNA form, the CDR3 reads TGTGCCAGCAGCGATAGCACAGATACGCAGTATTTT.

The J gene is TRBJ2-3, the V gene TRBV7-9, with D possibly matching TRBD2 (6 bases). The CDR3 contains 16 residues. V lost 5 bases and J 2 bases, leaving 17 bases between the germline ends. CDR1 and CDR2 from the germline V gene are SEHNR and FQNEAQ (reference sequence). Here the CDR3 DNA reads TGTGCCAGCAGCCCCTTTGTGGGAGGACTCACAGATACGCAGTATTTT. It specifies CASSPFVGGLTDTQYF.

This clone showed up just once. V usage is TRBV7-9 and J usage is TRBJ1-5, with 11 bases identical to TRBD1. Germline loops: CDR1 SEHNR, CDR2 FQNEAQ (reference sequence). The CDR3 covers 17 residues. The V segment lost 6 bases and the J segment 2 bases; nucleotides outside the gene matches: 9. The CDR3 nucleotides are TGTGCCAGCAGTTCCGGGACAGGGGGTCGAGGCAATCAGCCCCAGCATTTT. Amino acid sequence: CASSSGTGGRGNQPQHF. The full variable domain, its missing parts supplied by reference TRBV7-9 and TRBJ1-5, is DTGVSQNPRHKITKRGQNVTFRCDPISEHNRLYWYRQTLGQGPEFLTYFQNEAQLEKSRLLSDRFSAERPKGSFSTLEIQRTEQGDSAMYLCASSSGTGGRGNQPQHFGDGTRLSIL.

The chain employs TRBV9 and TRBJ1-4; maybe TRBD1 (5 bases). The CDR3 contains 16 residues. The germline V and J ends were trimmed by 0 bases and 4 bases, with 13 bases remaining between them. Germline V CDR1 and CDR2: SGDLS, YYNGEE. The CDR3 nucleotides are TGTGCCAGCAGCGTAGGAGCCCGGGACCTTAATGAAAAACTGTTTTTT. This encodes CASSVGARDLNEKLFF.

V gene TRBV7-2 combines with J gene TRBJ2-1; 9 nucleotides align to TRBD2. In germline, CDR1 is SGHTA, CDR2 FQGNSA. The CDR3 covers 17 residues. J was trimmed by 9 bases and V by 5 bases; bases with no gene match: 17. CDR3 DNA: TGTGCCAGCAGCCCCCTGGGTTCGAGCGGGAGGAGGAGTGAGCAGTTCTTC. Its translation is CASSPLGSSGRRSEQFF.

This chain connects TRBV7-3 to TRBJ2-5; 12 positions match TRBD2. The ends lost 5 bases at V and 1 base at J; junction bases unmatched: 5. Germline-derived CDR1 and CDR2 are SGHTA and FQGTGA. The CDR3 is 16 amino acids. CDR3 in amino acids: CASSRGLAGFQETQYF. DNA of the CDR3: TGTGCCAGCAGCCGAGGACTAGCGGGGTTCCAAGAGACCCAGTACTTC.

V and J are TRBV5-6 and TRBJ2-7; TRBD2 aligns across 7 bases. CDR1 SGHDT and CDR2 YYEEEE come from the germline V gene. CDR3 length: 15 amino acids. The ends lost 2 bases at V and 0 bases at J; junction bases unmatched: 5. The DNA for the CDR3 is TGTGCCAGCAGCTTTGGGGGAGGGAACTCCTACGAGCAGTACTTC. Amino acid sequence: CASSFGGGNSYEQYF.

The chain joins TRBV4-2 to TRBJ1-2; D unclear. This CDR3 is 15 amino acids long. The germline gives CDR1 LGHNA, CDR2 YNFKEQ. Trimming removed 0 bases at V and 4 bases at J, with 12 bases between. The CDR3 nucleotides are TGTGCCAGCAGCCAAGAAACAACAGCCCTCTATGGCTACACCTTC. It is translated as CASSQETTALYGYTF.

A few counts support this clone. The V call is TRBV21-1, the J call TRBJ1-5. TRBV21-1 counts as a pseudogene. This CDR3 has 11 amino acids. The chain's CDR3 is CARQAGQPQHF. The CDR3 region has the DNA TGTGCCAGACAGGCGGGTCAGCCCCAGCATTTT.

This chain uses TRBV6-5 with TRBJ2-5, with unresolved D. CDR1 is MNHEY and CDR2 is SVGAGI in the germline V gene. This CDR3 is 13 amino acids long. V lost 6 bases and J lost 1, with 9 bases in between. The CDR3 region is CASRRTPQETQYF. CDR3 DNA sequence: TGTGCCAGCAGACGGACCCCCCAAGAGACCCAGTACTTC.

This clone was seen only once. The V and J genes are TRBV30 and TRBJ1-5; no reliable D call. CDR1 GTSNPN and CDR2 SVGIG come from the germline V gene (reference sequence). V shed 0 bases and J shed 3 bases, with 9 bases lying between them. CDR3 length: 14 residues. CDR3: CAWSVARYNQPQHF. The CDR3 coding sequence is TGTGCCTGGAGTGTGGCCAGGTACAATCAGCCCCAGCATTTT. The whole variable domain, remainder taken from reference TRBV30 and TRBJ1-5, is SQTIHQWPATLVQPVGSPLSLECTVEGTSNPNLYWYRQAAGRGLQLLFYSVGIGQISSEVPQNLSASRPQDRQFILSSKKLLLSDSGFYLCAWSVARYNQPQHFGDGTRLSIL.

This chain joins TRBV14 and TRBJ2-7, with 8 bases that match TRBD2. V gave up 1 base and J gave up 0 bases; unmatched junction bases: 5. The germline V gene has CDR1 SGHDN and CDR2 FVKESK. This CDR3 has 16 residues. The CDR3 DNA sequence: TGTGCCAGCAGCCAAGGGGCCAGCGGGAGCTCCTACGAGCAGTACTTC. Protein sequence: CASSQGASGSSYEQYF. Full variable domain (rest looked up from reference TRBV14 and TRBJ2-7): EAGVTQFPSHSVIEKGQTVTLRCDPISGHDNLYWYRRVMGKEIKFLLHFVKESKQDESGMPNNRFLAERTGGTYSTLKVQPAELEDSGVYFCASSQGASGSSYEQYFGPGTRLTVT.

The chain recombines TRBV5-6 with TRBJ1-5; D unclear. The CDR3 length is 14 residues. Deletions cut 3 bases from V and 6 bases from J, with 13 bases between. The germline V gene has CDR1 SGHDT and CDR2 YYEEEE. Here the CDR3 DNA reads TGTGCCAGCAGCTCCGGAGAGGGCGTTCAGCCCCAGCATTTT. Translation: CASSSGEGVQPQHF.

As for this clone: This specimen includes other DNA sequences encoding the same CDR3. The chain joins TRBV5-1 to TRBJ1-1; 7 nucleotides align to TRBD1. Trimming took 7 bases from V and 0 from J; bases not matched to a gene: 3. The CDR3 loop spans 13 amino acids. Germline CDR1 and CDR2: SGHRS and YFSETQ. The CDR3 region has the DNA TGCGCCAGCGGGGACAGTCTGAACACTGAAGCTTTCTTT. Its protein is CASGDSLNTEAFF.

The rearrangement joins TRBV7-3 to TRBJ2-1; 10 bases are shared with TRBD2. The V gene end was trimmed by 3 bases and the J gene end by 7 bases; junction bases not matched to a gene: 3. This CDR3 comprises 14 residues. Germline lookup yields CDR1 SGHTA and CDR2 FQGTGA. CDR3 sequence: CASSLLAGVNEQFF. Written as DNA, the CDR3 is TGTGCCAGCAGCTTGCTAGCGGGAGTTAATGAGCAGTTCTTC.

V and J are TRBV7-8 and TRBJ2-1; 10 bases align to TRBD2. This CDR3 contains 15 residues. Germline values: CDR1 SGHVS, CDR2 FQNEAQ. V lost 5 bases, J lost 8 bases, and 9 bases stayed unmatched. The CDR3 protein is CASSASGRATDEQFF. CDR3 nucleotide sequence: TGTGCCAGCAGCGCAAGCGGGAGGGCCACCGATGAGCAGTTCTTC.

This clone was picked up one time. The chain joins TRBV7-9 to TRBJ1-1, with no clear D. The CDR3 runs 16 residues. The V and J ends lost 5 bases and 5 bases respectively, with 21 bases between them. Germline-derived CDR1 and CDR2 are SEHNR and FQNEAQ (reference sequence). The CDR3 loop reads CASSHLGRYLGTEAFF. The CDR3 nucleotides read TGTGCCAGCAGCCATCTTGGGCGTTACTTGGGGACTGAAGCTTTCTTT.

This clone is categorized as medium-sized (0.01 to 0.1%). The chain has TRBV11-2 and TRBJ2-5; TRBD2 is a possible D gene (5 bases). This CDR3 region has 15 residues. Trimming cost V 0 bases and J 4 bases, with 12 bases left between them. Germline values: CDR1 SGHAT, CDR2 FQNNGV. CDR3 amino acids: CASSLEQGSGETQYF. CDR3 DNA sequence: TGTGCCAGCAGCTTAGAACAAGGGAGTGGAGAGACCCAGTACTTC.